The next 17 T cell receptor beta chains were all read from a single sample in a study of regulatory T cells in long-lasting Graves disease. The TCR beta library used iRepertoire HTBI primers with Arm-PCR amplification of CDR3. MiXCR was run by TCRdb on the multiplex PCR reads, yielding one entry per CDR3 protein. The sample shows some 490,000 distinct CDR3 sequences, around 11% of them seen only once. Time point indicated: newly diagnosed GD, antithyroid drugs for less than 3 months. Researchers made the TCR library from RNA that was extracted from PBMCs. These data were also filed under a second study, of T cells in Graves' hyperthyroidism and ophthalmopathy.

The sample in question was peripheral blood mononuclear cells (PBMCs), obtained at new diagnosis, from a patient treated with antithyroid drugs. The source is a woman aged 25 to 45 with Graves disease.

The chain links TRBV29-1 to TRBJ2-7, with 9 bases lining up with TRBD1. The ends lost 6 bases at V and 7 bases at J; junction bases unmatched: 13. Germline values: CDR1 SQVTM, CDR2 ANQGSEA. The CDR3 contains 14 residues. Here the CDR3 reads CSVHGTGRSGEQYF. For the CDR3, the DNA is TGCAGCGTCCACGGGACAGGGAGGTCGGGGGAGCAGTACTTC.

This clonotype showed up many times. The chain combines TRBV11-1 with TRBJ1-1; 8 positions agree with TRBD1. J gave up 1 base and V 3 bases, and 4 bases lay outside the gene matches. The germline CDR1 and CDR2 sequences are SGHAT and FQDESV (reference sequence). The CDR3 covers 15 residues. Here the CDR3 DNA reads TGTGCCAGCAGCTTCGATCAGGGGGCGAACACTGAAGCTTTCTTT. It yields the protein CASSFDQGANTEAFF.

This clonotype was counted many times. This rearrangement joins TRBV30 to TRBJ1-3; unclear D gene. There are 12 residues in the CDR3. CDR1 is GTSNPN, CDR2 SVGIG, per germline (reference sequence). Trimming cost V 2 bases and J 4 bases, with 6 bases left between them. CDR3 DNA sequence: TGTGCCTGGAGTTCTCCGGGAAACACCATATATTTT. As protein: CAWSSPGNTIYF.

This clonotype was observed at least ten times. The chain employs TRBV6-1 and TRBJ2-3; D is undetermined. V was shortened by 7 bases and J by 5 bases, with 25 bases between the two germline ends. Looked up from germline, CDR1 is MNHNS and CDR2 is SASEGT. The CDR3 is 17 residues long. The CDR3 DNA is TGTGCCAGCACCTCACTAAAGGGCACCTCGATCCTAGATACGCAGTATTTT. Translating it yields CASTSLKGTSILDTQYF.

This clonotype was detected only once. The chain combines TRBV4-3 with TRBJ2-3; 8 nucleotides agree with TRBD2. The ends lost 3 bases at V and 0 bases at J; junction bases unmatched: 2. This CDR3 spans 15 amino acids. Germline loops: CDR1 LGHNA, CDR2 YSLEER. The DNA of the CDR3 is TGCGCCAGCAGCCAGGCTAGCGGGAGCACAGATACGCAGTATTTT. Its translation is CASSQASGSTDTQYF.

This clonotype has just a few counts. This may be a read error, as it is one base from a much larger clone. The V call is TRBV5-6, the J call TRBJ1-2, with 7 bases aligning to TRBD1. The CDR3 length is 15 residues. CDR1 is SGHDT, CDR2 YYEEEE, per germline. With V trimmed by 1 base and J by 0 bases, 3 bases remained unmatched. The CDR3 loop is CASSLQGQTNYGYTF. CDR3 DNA: TGTGCCAGCAGCTTGCAGGGACAGACTAACTATGGCTACACCTTC.

CDR3 nucleotide sequence: TGTGCCAGCAGCCATGGGGTCTCTGGGGCCAACGTCCTGACTTTC. The encoded protein is CASSHGVSGANVLTF. V usage is TRBV3-1 and J usage is TRBJ2-6, with D hard to call. Trimming stripped 3 bases from V and 0 bases from J, with 6 bases between. Germline V gives CDR1 LGHDT, CDR2 YNNKEL (reference sequence). The CDR3 spans 15 residues. Complete variable domain (other parts from reference TRBV3-1 and TRBJ2-6): DTAVSQTPKYLVTQMGNDKSIKCEQNLGHDTMYWYKQDSKKFLKIMFSYNNKELIINETVPNRFSPKSPDKAHLNLHINSLELGDSAVYFCASSHGVSGANVLTFGAGSRLTVL.

This clonotype was observed a handful of times. The CDR3 region is CASSPSGGLTYNEQFF. In DNA, the CDR3 is TGTGCCAGCAGCCCGAGTGGGGGGCTGACCTACAATGAGCAGTTCTTC. This chain links TRBV27 with TRBJ2-1; either TRBD1 or TRBD2 may supply D (6 bases each). The germline V and J ends were trimmed by 6 bases and 2 bases, with 17 bases remaining between them. The CDR3 runs to 16 residues. Germline V gene lookup returns CDR1 MNHEY and CDR2 SMNVEV (reference sequence).

The sample holds many counts of this clonotype. V usage is TRBV6-5 and J usage is TRBJ2-5, with 7 positions matching TRBD1. J lost 1 base, V lost 2 bases, and 4 bases had no gene match. The CDR3 runs 15 residues. CDR1 is MNHEY, CDR2 SVGAGI, per germline. The CDR3 DNA reads TGTGCCAGCAGTTACACCTGGACAGGCCAAGAGACCCAGTACTTC. Its translation: CASSYTWTGQETQYF.

This clonotype has more than one count but fewer than ten. The chain recombines TRBV3-1 with TRBJ1-4; D uncertain. CDR3 length equals 15 residues. Germline V gene data show CDR1 as LGHDT and CDR2 as YNNKEL (reference sequence). V gave up 3 bases and J gave up 5 bases, with 13 bases separating them. DNA for the CDR3: TGTGCCAGCAGCCAGGGCCGGCGTCTGAATGAAAAACTGTTTTTT. This encodes CASSQGRRLNEKLFF.

This clonotype was detected many times. The chain combines TRBV6-1 with TRBJ1-1, with 10 positions matching TRBD1. Germline V gene lookup returns CDR1 MNHNS and CDR2 SASEGT. CDR3 size: 16 residues. V gave up 6 bases and J gave up 5 bases; unmatched junction bases: 12. CDR3 nucleotide sequence: TGTGCCAGCAGATCTAGGGACAGGGGCGTTCTAACTGAAGCTTTCTTT. Translating gives CASRSRDRGVLTEAFF.

This clonotype has more than one count but fewer than ten. V is TRBV7-2 and J is TRBJ2-1; 7 nucleotides line up with TRBD2. Per the germline V gene, CDR1 is SGHTA and CDR2 is FQGNSA. The CDR3 spans 19 residues. Unmatched junction bases numbered 12, after V lost 1 base and J lost 0 bases. CDR3 coding DNA: TGTGCCAGCAGCTTAGGGAAGAGGGTGGGCGGGAGCTCCTACAATGAGCAGTTCTTC. Translation: CASSLGKRVGGSSYNEQFF.

This clonotype was observed at least ten times. The chain employs TRBV13 and TRBJ2-2; 7 positions match TRBD2. V lost 5 bases to trimming and J lost 5 bases; unmatched junction nucleotides: 8. The CDR3 is 15 amino acids. CDR1 is PRHDT and CDR2 is FYEKMQ in the germline V gene (reference sequence). The CDR3 region has the DNA TGTGCCAGCAGCCGCGGGAGTTGGTATACCGGGGAGCTGTTTTTT. Its translation: CASSRGSWYTGELFF.

This clonotype occurred a few times. This chain links TRBV9 with TRBJ2-3; TRBD2 aligns across 13 bases. Germline assignment: CDR1 SGDLS and CDR2 YYNGEE. The CDR3 runs to 17 residues. The V segment lost 4 bases and the J segment 5 bases; nucleotides outside the gene matches: 10. CDR3 protein: CASSQTSGRAFGDTQYF. Here the CDR3 DNA reads TGTGCCAGCAGCCAAACTAGCGGGAGGGCCTTTGGAGATACGCAGTATTTT.

This clonotype was observed a handful of times. The rearrangement joins TRBV9 to TRBJ2-1; 11 bases map to TRBD2. This CDR3 is built from 17 residues. The V gene's germline CDR1 is SGDLS and CDR2 YYNGEE. The V and J ends lost 0 bases and 2 bases, in that order; junction bases with no gene match: 4. In nucleotides, the CDR3 is TGTGCCAGCAGCGTAGTGGGACTAGCGGAGGCCTACAATGAGCAGTTCTTC. Translating gives CASSVVGLAEAYNEQFF.

The V and J genes are TRBV20-1 and TRBJ1-6; TRBD1 matches at 10 bases. This CDR3 is 16 amino acids long. V lost 0 bases and J lost 10; bases outside the gene matches: 9. Germline CDR1 reads DFQATT; CDR2 reads SNEGSKA (reference sequence). CDR3 loop: CSAREWGGTGDSPLHF. As DNA, the CDR3 is TGCAGTGCTAGAGAGTGGGGCGGGACAGGGGACTCACCCCTCCACTTT.

Ten or more counts support this clonotype. The rearrangement links TRBV12-3 or TRBV12-4 to TRBJ2-3, with 8 bases identical to TRBD1. Losses at the gene ends were 4 bases for V and 5 bases for J; bases not matched to a gene: 20. The CDR3 has 19 residues. The DNA for the CDR3 is TGTGCCAGCAGTTCGAAAGCATTTACCACGACAGGGGTCCAAGATACGCAGTATTTT. It translates to CASSSKAFTTTGVQDTQYF.